The 26 T cell receptor beta chains in this list originate from one sample, sequenced in a study of T cell clonotyping in hematopoietic cell transplantation. Sequencing was performed with immunoSEQ multiplex PCR; in TCRdb, only in-frame clones are kept and a portion is missing. The sample holds 25,000 to 30,000 clones, roughly 91% seen once. Time point given: recipient sample about 28 days before transplant, after cytoreduction. The starting material was peripheral blood mononuclear cells, obtained before stem cell transplant. The source is a man aged 50-59 years with acute myeloid leukemia. Some clones in this sample may be carry-over from other donors' samples.

The gene calls are TRBV6-5 and TRBJ1-5, with D maybe TRBD1 (6 bases). There are 13 residues in the CDR3. The germline CDR1 and CDR2 sequences are MNHEY and SVGAGI. The germline V and J ends were trimmed by 5 bases and 7 bases, with 12 bases remaining between them. The CDR3 here is CASSGHRDQPQHF. The CDR3 coding sequence is TGTGCCAGCAGTGGCCACAGGGACCAGCCCCAGCATTTT.

The chain couples TRBV4-3 to TRBJ2-2; 9 bases line up with TRBD1. Germline V CDR1 and CDR2: LGHNA, YSLEER. The V segment lost 0 bases and the J segment 6 bases; nucleotides outside the gene matches: 5. The CDR3 is 16 amino acids. The CDR3 is CASSQEWTGVPGELFF. CDR3 DNA sequence: TGCGCCAGCAGCCAAGAATGGACAGGGGTCCCCGGGGAGCTGTTTTTT.

V and J are TRBV5-6 and TRBJ1-2; 8 bases agree with TRBD1. After removal of 2 bases from V and 3 bases from J, the junction contained 6 bases not matched to a gene. The CDR3 has 15 residues. The germline gives CDR1 SGHDT, CDR2 YYEEEE. The CDR3: CASSFPGGADYGYTF. CDR3 coding DNA: TGTGCCAGCAGCTTCCCAGGGGGCGCCGACTATGGCTACACCTTC.

The chain links TRBV5-1 to TRBJ1-1; 10 nucleotides match TRBD1. From germline, CDR1 is SGHRS and CDR2 YFSETQ. The CDR3 is 14 amino acids. The ends lost 3 bases at V and 7 bases at J; junction bases unmatched: 6. The DNA for the CDR3 is TGCGCCAGCAGCTCCAGACAGGGGGCGAGTGAAGCTTTCTTT. This encodes CASSSRQGASEAFF.

The chain is built from TRBV19 and TRBJ2-6; TRBD2 is a possible D gene (5 bases). The CDR3 extends over 15 amino acids. Trimming pared 3 bases from V and 2 bases from J, leaving 8 bases between. Germline V CDR1 and CDR2: LNHDA, SQIVND (reference sequence). CDR3 residues: CASSIFGAGANVLTF. The CDR3 DNA reads as TGTGCCAGTAGTATTTTCGGGGCTGGGGCCAACGTCCTGACTTTC.

This sequence joins TRBV28 and TRBJ2-3; no firm D call. This CDR3 region has 13 residues. V lost 4 bases and J 7 bases, leaving 12 bases between the germline ends. Per the germline V gene, CDR1 is MDHEN and CDR2 is SYDVKM. The CDR3 reads CASSSPNVYTQYF. As DNA, the CDR3 is TGTGCCAGCAGTTCCCCCAACGTATATACGCAGTATTTT. Full variable domain (remainder filled in from reference TRBV28 and TRBJ2-3): DVKVTQSSRYLVKRTGEKVFLECVQDMDHENMFWYRQDPGLGLRLIYFSYDVKMKEKGDIPEGYSVSREKKERFSLILESASTNQTSMYLCASSSPNVYTQYFGPGTRLTVL.

The chain carries TRBV6-6 and TRBJ2-3, with 8 bases that match TRBD2. The CDR3 totals 16 residues. V lost 4 bases, J lost 4 bases, and 10 bases stayed unmatched. CDR1 is MNHNY and CDR2 is SVGAGI in the germline V gene (reference sequence). The CDR3 sequence is CASSSRRGGAPDTQYF. The CDR3 coding sequence is TGTGCCAGCAGTTCCCGCCGGGGGGGCGCCCCAGATACGCAGTATTTT.

This chain links TRBV7-9 with TRBJ2-5; D is ambiguous. Germline V lookup: CDR1 SEHNR, CDR2 FQNEAQ (reference sequence). Between the trimmed V and J ends, which lost 3 bases and 4 bases, there was a span of 6 bases. This CDR3 contains 12 residues. CDR3: CASSFALETQYF. The CDR3 DNA reads TGTGCCAGCAGCTTCGCTCTAGAGACCCAGTACTTC. Using reference TRBV7-9 and TRBJ2-5 for the parts outside the CDR3, the full variable domain is DTGVSQNPRHKITKRGQNVTFRCDPISEHNRLYWYRQTLGQGPEFLTYFQNEAQLEKSRLLSDRFSAERPKGSFSTLEIQRTEQGDSAMYLCASSFALETQYFGPGTRLLVL.

J is TRBJ1-4 and V is TRBV9; 8 bases line up with TRBD1. Germline CDR1 reads SGDLS; CDR2 reads YYNGEE. The CDR3 is 14 residues long. Unmatched junction bases numbered 6, after V lost 4 bases and J lost 7 bases. The DNA for the CDR3 is TGTGCCAGCAGCCCCCGGGACAGGACTGAAAAACTGTTTTTT. This translates into CASSPRDRTEKLFF.

V and J are TRBV5-6 and TRBJ1-2; possible D gene TRBD1, 5 bases. There are 14 residues in the CDR3. Germline values: CDR1 SGHDT, CDR2 YYEEEE. Trimming pared 0 bases from V and 4 bases from J, leaving 10 bases between. CDR3 sequence reads: CASSLGDGVYGYTF. The CDR3 coding sequence is TGTGCCAGCAGCTTGGGGGACGGCGTCTATGGCTACACCTTC.

This sequence joins TRBV10-3 and TRBJ2-3; D is possibly TRBD1 or TRBD2 (5 bases each). CDR3 length: 18 amino acids. CDR1 ENHRY and CDR2 SYGVKD come from the germline V gene. V was pared by 4 bases and J by 3 bases, with 23 bases between. Here the CDR3 reads CAISVQGTIPGATDTQYF. DNA for the CDR3: TGTGCCATCAGTGTCCAAGGGACGATTCCTGGGGCTACAGATACGCAGTATTTT.

This sequence joins TRBV6-6 and TRBJ2-3; D may be TRBD2 (5 bases). CDR1 is MNHNY and CDR2 is SVGAGI in the germline V gene (reference sequence). Trimming took 2 bases from V and 6 from J, leaving 9 bases between them. The CDR3 extends over 13 amino acids. In DNA, the CDR3 is TGTGCCAGCAGTTACCCATCTAGCGATACGCAGTATTTT. It translates to CASSYPSSDTQYF.

The genes are TRBV28 and TRBJ2-7, with D perhaps TRBD2 (5 bases). V lost 4 bases to trimming and J lost 3 bases, with 13 bases between them. This CDR3 is 14 amino acids long. In germline, CDR1 is MDHEN, CDR2 SYDVKM. The CDR3 DNA follows: TGTGCCAGCAGTTATGGGAGCGGATACTACGAGCAGTACTTC. Encoded protein: CASSYGSGYYEQYF. Using reference TRBV28 and TRBJ2-7 for the parts outside the CDR3, the full variable domain is DVKVTQSSRYLVKRTGEKVFLECVQDMDHENMFWYRQDPGLGLRLIYFSYDVKMKEKGDIPEGYSVSREKKERFSLILESASTNQTSMYLCASSYGSGYYEQYFGPGTRLTVT.

The chain recombines TRBV23-1 with TRBJ2-7; D perhaps matches TRBD1 (6 bases). TRBV23-1 is an open reading frame whose function is uncertain. V gave up 6 bases and J gave up 9 bases, with 24 bases separating them. The CDR3 spans 15 residues. CDR3 sequence (DNA): TGCGCCAGCAGCCAGATCCCCGACAGGTCCTCGGGGCAGTACTTC. Translated: CASSQIPDRSSGQYF.

The J gene is TRBJ2-2, the V gene TRBV2, with D possibly matching TRBD1 (5 bases). CDR1 is SNHLY, CDR2 FYNNEI, per germline. V was trimmed by 1 base and J by 7 bases, leaving 13 bases between them. The length of the CDR3 is 15 residues. This CDR3 reads CASSEVKGRGGELFF. The DNA for the CDR3 is TGTGCCAGCAGTGAAGTGAAGGGGCGTGGCGGGGAGCTGTTTTTT. Full variable domain (outside the CDR3, taken from reference TRBV2 and TRBJ2-2): EPEVTQTPSHQVTQMGQEVILRCVPISNHLYFYWYRQILGQKVEFLVSFYNNEISEKSEIFDDQFSVERPDGSNFTLKIRSTKLEDSAMYFCASSEVKGRGGELFFGEGSRLTVL.

This chain joins TRBV6-5 and TRBJ1-2; D not resolved. The CDR3 length is 13 residues. The germline gives CDR1 MNHEY, CDR2 SVGAGI. Trimming removed 6 bases from V and 0 bases from J, with 8 bases in between. CDR3 region: CASRTTANYGYTF. The CDR3 DNA reads as TGTGCCAGCAGGACGACGGCTAACTATGGCTACACCTTC.

The sample holds one count of this clone. The genes are TRBV5-6 and TRBJ1-2; 7 positions match TRBD1. Germline-derived CDR1 and CDR2 are SGHDT and YYEEEE. The length of the CDR3 is 15 residues. V lost 4 bases, J lost 5 bases, and 11 bases stayed unmatched. The CDR3 protein is CASSPLAPQGYGYTF. CDR3 bases: TGTGCCAGCAGCCCGCTAGCACCACAGGGGTATGGCTACACCTTC.

The chain employs TRBV6-1 and TRBJ1-4, with 8 bases aligning to TRBD1. Germline CDR1 reads MNHNS; CDR2 reads SASEGT. The CDR3 runs to 14 residues. With V trimmed by 3 bases and J by 9 bases, 6 bases remained unmatched. The CDR3 region is CASSESTGVQKLFF. The CDR3 DNA is TGTGCCAGCAGTGAGTCGACAGGGGTTCAAAAACTGTTTTTT.

The rearrangement joins TRBV4-1 to TRBJ2-7; D is ambiguous. This CDR3 is built from 14 residues. Trimming pared 1 base from V and 4 bases from J, leaving 11 bases between. Germline V gene lookup returns CDR1 MGHRA and CDR2 YSYEKL. Here the CDR3 reads CASSQGALAYEQYF. CDR3 sequence (DNA): TGCGCCAGCAGCCAAGGGGCATTGGCTTACGAGCAGTACTTC.

The V and J genes are TRBV27 and TRBJ1-1; weak D call: TRBD1 (6 bases). Per germline, CDR1 MNHEY and CDR2 SMNVEV (reference sequence). This CDR3 is 14 amino acids long. Trimming took off 4 bases at V and 6 bases at J, with 15 bases between the two ends. The CDR3 DNA follows: TGTGCCAGCAGTTACAGGGAGAGGTTCGCTGAAGCTTTCTTT. Its protein product is CASSYRERFAEAFF.

V usage is TRBV5-8 and J usage is TRBJ1-3; D may be TRBD1 (5 bases). This CDR3 region has 14 residues. Trimming removed 2 bases at V and 4 bases at J, with 10 bases between. Germline loops: CDR1 SGHTS, CDR2 YDEGEE. This CDR3 reads CASSFNRDGNTIYF. CDR3 sequence (DNA): TGTGCCAGCAGCTTTAACCGGGACGGAAACACCATATATTTT. The variable domain in full, completed from reference TRBV5-8 and TRBJ1-3, reads EAGVTQSPTHLIKTRGQQATLRCSPISGHTSVYWYQQALGLGLQFLLWYDEGEERNRGNFPPRFSGRQFPNYSSELNVNALELEDSALYLCASSFNRDGNTIYFGEGSWLTVV.

The gene calls are TRBV5-1 and TRBJ2-1; 14 nucleotides agree with TRBD2. The CDR3 totals 18 residues. V trimming: 3 bases; J trimming: 2 bases; junction bases outside the gene matches: 7. CDR1 SGHRS and CDR2 YFSETQ come from the germline V gene. Here the CDR3 reads CASSSGPTSGGAYNEQFF. CDR3 nucleotides: TGCGCCAGCAGCTCGGGACCGACTAGCGGGGGGGCCTACAATGAGCAGTTCTTC. Drawing the rest from reference TRBV5-1 and TRBJ2-1, the complete variable domain is KAGVTQTPRYLIKTRGQQVTLSCSPISGHRSVSWYQQTPGQGLQFLFEYFSETQRNKGNFPGRFSGRQFSNSRSEMNVSTLELGDSALYLCASSSGPTSGGAYNEQFFGPGTRLTVL.

The chain links TRBV5-1 to TRBJ2-5; TRBD1 might be the D (5 bases). V gave up 2 bases and J gave up 5 bases, with 13 bases separating them. The CDR3 contains 14 residues. Per the germline V gene, CDR1 is SGHRS and CDR2 is YFSETQ. The CDR3 protein is CASSFRQQVETQYF. CDR3 nucleotide sequence: TGCGCCAGCAGCTTCAGACAGCAGGTGGAGACCCAGTACTTC. Complete variable domain (other parts from reference TRBV5-1 and TRBJ2-5): KAGVTQTPRYLIKTRGQQVTLSCSPISGHRSVSWYQQTPGQGLQFLFEYFSETQRNKGNFPGRFSGRQFSNSRSEMNVSTLELGDSALYLCASSFRQQVETQYFGPGTRLLVL.

The chain uses TRBV28 and TRBJ1-2; D not resolved. Trimming pared 0 bases from V and 1 base from J, leaving 6 bases between. Germline V gives CDR1 MDHEN, CDR2 SYDVKM. The CDR3 consists of 14 residues. The CDR3 bases are TGTGCCAGCAGTTTATGGGCTTTTAACTATGGCTACACCTTC. It encodes CASSLWAFNYGYTF.

This clone was seen only once. The chain has TRBV11-2 and TRBJ2-5; D uncertain. The CDR3 is 11 amino acids. V was trimmed by 1 base and J by 4 bases, leaving 1 base between them. The V gene's germline CDR1 is SGHAT and CDR2 FQNNGV. The CDR3 loop reads CASSLGETQYF. CDR3 bases: TGTGCCAGCAGCTTAGGAGAGACCCAGTACTTC.

This rearrangement joins TRBV7-9 to TRBJ1-2; the D is unclear. This CDR3 is 14 amino acids long. Germline loops: CDR1 SEHNR, CDR2 FQNEAQ (reference sequence). The ends were cut back, 2 bases at V and 4 bases at J, with 11 bases in the middle. In nucleotides, the CDR3 is TGTGCCAGCAGCTTACAGCAATCACCCTATGGCTACACCTTC. Amino acid sequence: CASSLQQSPYGYTF.